This T cell receptor beta chain was obtained from a study of OX40 agonist ivuxolimab in advanced cancers. Whole-study results and caveats: The study found that CD8+ T cells averaged more expanded clones than CD4+. CD4+ and CD8+ blood T cells expanded clonally by week 6 at 0.1 to 3.0 mg/kg.

TCRdb's copy holds only in-frame clones and misses some; the assay was immunoSEQ multiplex PCR. The table lists roughly 80,000 clones, about 86% of them singletons. V dropped 11 bases and J dropped 3 bases, with 12 bases sitting between them. Germline V CDR1 and CDR2: MDHEN, SYDVKM. The CDR3 consists of 12 residues. In the case of this clone: Its target is not known.

The sequences come from CD4+ or CD8+ T cells sorted from blood, collected in a trial of the OX40 agonist ivuxolimab. This TCR derives from an adult with an advanced solid tumor such as melanoma, head and neck, liver or kidney cancer. The rearrangement links TRBV28 to TRBJ2-3; D possibly uses TRBD1 or TRBD2 (5 bases each). The CDR3 loop reads CAARGQTDTQYF. In DNA form, the CDR3 reads TGTGCCGCCCGGGGCCAGACAGATACGCAGTATTTT.